Below, 8 T cell receptor beta chains from the same sample are listed, as sequenced in a study of PD-1 blockade in classical Hodgkin lymphoma. Generated by immunoSEQ multiplex PCR, the TCRdb table keeps only in-frame clones and is missing some. The table shows around 17,000 clones, with over 80% occurring only once. No patient escaped relapse after autologous stem cell transplantation, and brentuximab vedotin exposure varied. Magnetic depletion of unwanted cells isolated CD4+ T cells from thawed PBMCs. Sequenced here: CD4+ T cells from blood, sampled at baseline. Receptors were obtained from a human donor with classical Hodgkin lymphoma.

This clone showed up just once. The chain has TRBV6-5 and TRBJ2-1; a possible D gene is TRBD2 (6 bases). The V gene's germline CDR1 is MNHEY and CDR2 SVGAGI. The CDR3 spans 14 residues. V lost 7 bases and J 7 bases, leaving 17 bases between the germline ends. The CDR3 nucleotides are TGTGCCAGCACCGAGACTAGATTCCCTAATGAGCAGTTCTTC. Its translation is CASTETRFPNEQFF.

The V gene is TRBV7-7, the J gene TRBJ2-1; 10 bases line up with TRBD2. With 5 bases clipped from V and 7 bases from J, the junction kept 11 bases outside the gene matches. The germline gives CDR1 SSHAT, CDR2 FNYEAQ (reference sequence). The CDR3 contains 16 residues. For the CDR3, the DNA is TGTGCCAGCAGCCGTTCGCTAGCGGGAGTAGGGAATGAGCAGTTCTTC. Translated, it gives CASSRSLAGVGNEQFF.

The chain carries TRBV9 and TRBJ2-1; 7 nucleotides agree with TRBD1. The CDR3 consists of 15 residues. Germline V gene data show CDR1 as SGDLS and CDR2 as YYNGEE. With V trimmed by 4 bases and J by 4 bases, 8 bases remained unmatched. The chain's CDR3 is CASSLTGDQYNEQFF. CDR3 bases: TGTGCCAGCAGCCTTACAGGGGACCAATACAATGAGCAGTTCTTC.

This clone was found a few times. The chain is built from TRBV6-1 and TRBJ2-7; 7 nucleotides match TRBD1. The V gene's germline CDR1 is MNHNS and CDR2 SASEGT. The CDR3 totals 12 residues. The ends lost 11 bases at V and 5 bases at J; junction bases unmatched: 9. CDR3 amino acids: CAGTPGGDEQYF. For the CDR3, the DNA is TGTGCCGGGACCCCAGGGGGAGACGAGCAGTACTTC.

The rearrangement uses TRBV5-4 and TRBJ1-2, with 9 bases matching TRBD1. J gave up 4 bases and V 3 bases, and 4 bases lay outside the gene matches. CDR1 and CDR2 (germline): SGHNT, YYREEE (reference sequence). The length of the CDR3 is 14 residues. The CDR3 region is CASSSQGAVYGYTF. The CDR3 bases are TGTGCCAGCAGCTCACAGGGGGCCGTCTATGGCTACACCTTC.

V usage is TRBV12-5 and J usage is TRBJ2-3; D may be TRBD1 (6 bases). The ends were cut back, 1 base at V and 9 bases at J, with 11 bases in the middle. CDR1 and CDR2 from the germline V gene are LGHNT and FRNRAP. CDR3 length: 13 amino acids. Here the CDR3 reads CASGLGDTRTQYF. CDR3 sequence (DNA): TGTGCTAGTGGTTTGGGGGACACACGGACGCAGTATTTT.

The V and J genes are TRBV7-2 and TRBJ2-2; a weak D match, TRBD2 (5 bases). Germline CDR1 and CDR2: SGHTA and FQGNSA. Between the trimmed V and J ends, which lost 6 bases and 4 bases, there was a span of 15 bases. CDR3 length: 15 amino acids. The CDR3 loop is CASSLGRLSTGELFF. The CDR3 DNA is TGTGCCAGCAGTTTGGGGAGACTAAGCACCGGGGAGCTGTTTTTT.

This rearrangement joins TRBV7-9 to TRBJ1-4, with TRBD1 matching 9 bases. The length of the CDR3 is 14 residues. Germline CDR1 and CDR2: SEHNR and FQNEAQ (reference sequence). V trimming: 5 bases; J trimming: 8 bases; junction bases outside the gene matches: 6. CDR3 loop: CASSPQGAREKLFF. CDR3 DNA sequence: TGTGCCAGCAGCCCACAGGGGGCGCGGGAAAAACTGTTTTTT.